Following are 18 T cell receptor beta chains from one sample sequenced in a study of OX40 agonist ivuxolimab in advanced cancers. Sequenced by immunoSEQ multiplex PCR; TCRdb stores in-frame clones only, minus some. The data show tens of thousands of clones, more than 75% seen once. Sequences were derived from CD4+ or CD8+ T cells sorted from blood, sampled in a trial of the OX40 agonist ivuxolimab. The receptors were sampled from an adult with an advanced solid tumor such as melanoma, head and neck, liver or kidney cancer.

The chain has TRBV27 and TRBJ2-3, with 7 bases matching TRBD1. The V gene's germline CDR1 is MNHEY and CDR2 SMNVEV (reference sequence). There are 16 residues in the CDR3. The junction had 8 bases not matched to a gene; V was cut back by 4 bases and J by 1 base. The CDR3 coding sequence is TGTGCCAGCAGTTCCCTCCTAGGGGGCGGCACAGATACGCAGTATTTT. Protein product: CASSSLLGGGTDTQYF.

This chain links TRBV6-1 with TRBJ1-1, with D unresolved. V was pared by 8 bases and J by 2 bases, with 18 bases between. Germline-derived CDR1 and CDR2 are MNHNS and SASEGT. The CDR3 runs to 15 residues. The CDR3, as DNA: TGTGCCAGCCGACCGATTGACGGACCCAACACTGAAGCTTTCTTT. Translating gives CASRPIDGPNTEAFF.

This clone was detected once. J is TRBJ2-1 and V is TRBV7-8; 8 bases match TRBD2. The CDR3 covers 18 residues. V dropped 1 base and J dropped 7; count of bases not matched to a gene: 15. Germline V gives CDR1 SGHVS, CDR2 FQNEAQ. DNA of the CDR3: TGTGCCAGCAGCTTAGGAGGCGGGGGGTTCCCCGGAGGAAATGAGCAGTTCTTC. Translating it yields CASSLGGGGFPGGNEQFF.

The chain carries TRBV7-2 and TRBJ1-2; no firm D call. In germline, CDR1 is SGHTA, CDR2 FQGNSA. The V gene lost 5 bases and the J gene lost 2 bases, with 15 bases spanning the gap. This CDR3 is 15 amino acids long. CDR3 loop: CASSPQTTSNYGYTF. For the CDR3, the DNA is TGTGCCAGCAGCCCACAAACAACATCGAACTATGGCTACACCTTC. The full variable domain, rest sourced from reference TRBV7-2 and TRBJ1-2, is GAGVSQSPSNKVTEKGKDVELRCDPISGHTALYWYRQSLGQGLEFLIYFQGNSAPDKSGLPSDRFSAERTGGSVSTLTIQRTQQEDSAVYLCASSPQTTSNYGYTFGSGTRLTVV.

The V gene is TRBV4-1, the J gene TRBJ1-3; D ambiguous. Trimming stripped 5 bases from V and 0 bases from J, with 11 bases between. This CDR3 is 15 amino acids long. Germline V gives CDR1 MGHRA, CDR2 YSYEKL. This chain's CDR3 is CASSFFGDSGNTIYF. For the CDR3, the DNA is TGCGCCAGCAGCTTCTTTGGGGACTCTGGAAACACCATATATTTT.

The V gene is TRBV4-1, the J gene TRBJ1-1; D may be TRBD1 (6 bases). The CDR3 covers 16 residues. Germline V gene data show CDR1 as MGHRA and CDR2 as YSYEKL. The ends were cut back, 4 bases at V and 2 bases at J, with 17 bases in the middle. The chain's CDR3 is CASSRTGTQFNTEAFF. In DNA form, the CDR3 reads TGCGCCAGCAGCCGTACCGGGACACAGTTTAACACTGAAGCTTTCTTT.

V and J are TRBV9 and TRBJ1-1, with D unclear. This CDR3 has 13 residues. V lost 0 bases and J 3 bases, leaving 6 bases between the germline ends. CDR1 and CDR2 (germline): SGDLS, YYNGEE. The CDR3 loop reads CASSVVADTEAFF. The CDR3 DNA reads TGTGCCAGCAGCGTAGTAGCGGACACTGAAGCTTTCTTT.

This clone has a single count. The CDR3 DNA is TGTGCCAGCAGCGGACAGGGGCCGAGCTCCTATAATTCACCCCTCCACTTT. This gives the protein CASSGQGPSSYNSPLHF. The genes are TRBV7-9 and TRBJ1-6; 9 bases agree with TRBD1. Germline assignment: CDR1 SEHNR and CDR2 FQNEAQ (reference sequence). The V gene end was trimmed by 5 bases and the J gene end by 0 bases; junction bases not matched to a gene: 5. This CDR3 region has 17 residues.

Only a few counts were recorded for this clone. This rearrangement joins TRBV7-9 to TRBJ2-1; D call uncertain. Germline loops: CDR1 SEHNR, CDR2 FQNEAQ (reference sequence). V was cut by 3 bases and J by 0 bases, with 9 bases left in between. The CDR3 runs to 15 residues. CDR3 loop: CASSFYTSSYNEQFF. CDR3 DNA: TGTGCCAGCAGCTTCTACACCAGCTCCTACAATGAGCAGTTCTTC. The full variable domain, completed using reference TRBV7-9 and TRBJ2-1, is DTGVSQNPRHKITKRGQNVTFRCDPISEHNRLYWYRQTLGQGPEFLTYFQNEAQLEKSRLLSDRFSAERPKGSFSTLEIQRTEQGDSAMYLCASSFYTSSYNEQFFGPGTRLTVL.

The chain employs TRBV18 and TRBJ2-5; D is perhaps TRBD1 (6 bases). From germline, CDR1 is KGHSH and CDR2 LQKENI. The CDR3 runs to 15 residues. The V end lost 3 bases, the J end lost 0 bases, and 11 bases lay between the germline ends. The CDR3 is CASSPRQAHQETQYF. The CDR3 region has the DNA TGTGCCAGCTCACCGAGACAGGCCCACCAAGAGACCCAGTACTTC.

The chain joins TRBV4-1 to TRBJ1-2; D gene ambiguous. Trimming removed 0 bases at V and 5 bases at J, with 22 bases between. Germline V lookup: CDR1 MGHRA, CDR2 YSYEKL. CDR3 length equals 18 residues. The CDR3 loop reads CASSQEGIRVSLPYGYTF. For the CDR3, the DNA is TGCGCCAGCAGCCAAGAAGGGATAAGAGTATCACTGCCATATGGCTACACCTTC.

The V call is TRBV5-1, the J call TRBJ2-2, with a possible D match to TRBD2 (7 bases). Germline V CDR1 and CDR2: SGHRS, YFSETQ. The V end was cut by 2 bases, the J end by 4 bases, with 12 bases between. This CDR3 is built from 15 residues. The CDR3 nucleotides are TGCGCCAGCAGCTTATCGGGGGGCATCACCGGGGAGCTGTTTTTT. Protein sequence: CASSLSGGITGELFF. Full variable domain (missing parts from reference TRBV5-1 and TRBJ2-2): KAGVTQTPRYLIKTRGQQVTLSCSPISGHRSVSWYQQTPGQGLQFLFEYFSETQRNKGNFPGRFSGRQFSNSRSEMNVSTLELGDSALYLCASSLSGGITGELFFGEGSRLTVL.

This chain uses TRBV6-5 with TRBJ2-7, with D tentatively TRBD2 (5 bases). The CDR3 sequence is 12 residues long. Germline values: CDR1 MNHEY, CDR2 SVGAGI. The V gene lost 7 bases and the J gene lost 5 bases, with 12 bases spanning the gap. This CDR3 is CASTNGINEQYF. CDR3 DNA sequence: TGTGCCAGCACCAACGGGATCAACGAGCAGTACTTC.

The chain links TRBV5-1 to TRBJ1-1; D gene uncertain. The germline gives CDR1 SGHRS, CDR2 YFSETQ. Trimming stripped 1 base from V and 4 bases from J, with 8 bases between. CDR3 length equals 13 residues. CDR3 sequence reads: CASSLTAATEAFF. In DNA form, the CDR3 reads TGCGCCAGCAGCTTGACAGCGGCCACTGAAGCTTTCTTT.

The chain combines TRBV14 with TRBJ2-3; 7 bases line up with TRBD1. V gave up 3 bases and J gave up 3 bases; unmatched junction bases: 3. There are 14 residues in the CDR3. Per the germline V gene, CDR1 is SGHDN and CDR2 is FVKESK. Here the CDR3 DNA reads TGTGCCAGCAGCCAGAGACAGGGTACAGATACGCAGTATTTT. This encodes CASSQRQGTDTQYF.

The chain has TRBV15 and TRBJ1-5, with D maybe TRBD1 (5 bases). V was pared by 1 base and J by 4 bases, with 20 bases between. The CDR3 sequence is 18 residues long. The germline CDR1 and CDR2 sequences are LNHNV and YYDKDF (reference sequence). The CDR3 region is CATSRGRTRVAGNQPQHF. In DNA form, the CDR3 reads TGTGCCACCAGCAGAGGGAGGACAAGGGTCGCGGGAAATCAGCCCCAGCATTTT. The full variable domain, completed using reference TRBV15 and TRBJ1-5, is DAMVIQNPRYQVTQFGKPVTLSCSQTLNHNVMYWYQQKSSQAPKLLFHYYDKDFNNEADTPDNFQSRRPNTSFCFLDIRSPGLGDTAMYLCATSRGRTRVAGNQPQHFGDGTRLSIL.

In DNA form, the CDR3 reads TGCGCCAGCAGCCCCCAAGGCAGGGTTGTTGGCTATGGCTACACCTTC. Its protein product is CASSPQGRVVGYGYTF. The chain uses TRBV4-1 and TRBJ1-2; TRBD1 might be the D (5 bases). Germline values: CDR1 MGHRA, CDR2 YSYEKL. Trimming cost V 4 bases and J 4 bases, with 19 bases left between them. This CDR3 has 16 amino acids.

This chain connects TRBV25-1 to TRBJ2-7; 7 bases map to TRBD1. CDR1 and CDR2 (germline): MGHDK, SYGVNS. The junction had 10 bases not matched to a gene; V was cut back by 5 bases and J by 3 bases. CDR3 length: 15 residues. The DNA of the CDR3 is TGTGCCAGCAGTCCCCGGGACAGTCCTTACTACGAGCAGTACTTC. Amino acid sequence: CASSPRDSPYYEQYF.